This T cell receptor (beta chain) was obtained from a study of blood T cell repertoires in COVID-19. Turning to the study itself: The United States, Italy and Spain supplied acute and convalescent COVID-19 samples. T cells, B-cell-depleted T cells, or PBMCs supplied cDNA or gDNA.

Generated by immunoSEQ multiplex PCR, the TCRdb table keeps only in-frame clones and is missing some. The sample consists of about 68,000 clones, 60% to 85% of them appearing once. V lost 6 bases to trimming and J lost 4 bases; unmatched junction nucleotides: 3. There are 12 residues in the CDR3. Germline values: CDR1 SGHRS, CDR2 YFSETQ. The rearrangement links TRBV5-1 to TRBJ2-5; TRBD1 agrees at 7 bases. This sequence was found in a human donor in a cohort sampled during active COVID-19. Sequencing was done on a sample of peripheral blood. The CDR3 spells CASNRQGETQYF. Here the CDR3 DNA reads TGCGCCAGCAACCGACAGGGAGAGACCCAGTACTTC.